Sequencing of this T cell receptor (beta chain) was carried out in a study of brain T cells in children with intractable seizures. The assay was immunoSEQ multiplex PCR, and TCRdb's table has in-frame clones only and misses some. The sample yields 300,000 to 400,000 clones, roughly 92% seen once. The time point here: blood from clinic visit 5 months post-surgery; TSC patient then seizure free. Only cases whose brain tissue showed the highest T cell transcript signatures were sequenced. Patients received at least one anti-epileptic drug before surgery. Trimming took off 3 bases at V and 6 bases at J, with 9 bases between the two ends. The CDR3 is made up of 12 amino acids. The germline V gene has CDR1 DFQATT and CDR2 SNEGSKA (reference sequence).

The chain is built from TRBV20-1 and TRBJ2-1; D is ambiguous. The sample here was peripheral blood, taken about 5 months after surgery. The clonotype originates from a boy in the first two years of life with tuberous sclerosis and intractable seizures. The CDR3 sequence: CSASWVSNEQFF. CDR3 in DNA: TGCAGTGCTAGTTGGGTCTCCAATGAGCAGTTCTTC.